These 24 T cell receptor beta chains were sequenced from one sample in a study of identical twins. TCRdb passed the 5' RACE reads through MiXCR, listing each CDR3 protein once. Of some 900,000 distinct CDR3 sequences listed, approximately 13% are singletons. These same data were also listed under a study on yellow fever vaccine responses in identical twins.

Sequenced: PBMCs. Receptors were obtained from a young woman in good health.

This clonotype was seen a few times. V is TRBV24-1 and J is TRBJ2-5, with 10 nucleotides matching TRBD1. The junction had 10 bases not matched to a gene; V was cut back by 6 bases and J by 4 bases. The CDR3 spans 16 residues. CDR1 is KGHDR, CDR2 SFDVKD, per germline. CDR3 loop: CATSPGPGQGRETQYF. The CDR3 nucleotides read TGTGCCACCAGTCCTGGACCGGGACAGGGGCGAGAGACCCAGTACTTC.

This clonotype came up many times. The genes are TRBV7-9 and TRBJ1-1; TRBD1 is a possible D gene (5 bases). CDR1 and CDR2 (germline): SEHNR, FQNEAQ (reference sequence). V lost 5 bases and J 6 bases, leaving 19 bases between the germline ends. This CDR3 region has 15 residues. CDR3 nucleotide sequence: TGTGCCAGCAGCCAACTCCCGGGCGGGGGTGCTGAAGCTTTCTTT. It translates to CASSQLPGGGAEAFF.

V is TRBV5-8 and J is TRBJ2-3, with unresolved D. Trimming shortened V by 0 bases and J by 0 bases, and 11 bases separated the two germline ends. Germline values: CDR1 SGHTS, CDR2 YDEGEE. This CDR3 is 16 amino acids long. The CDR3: CASSLVSSSSTDTQYF. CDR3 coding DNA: TGTGCCAGCAGCTTGGTGTCCAGCTCCAGCACAGATACGCAGTATTTT. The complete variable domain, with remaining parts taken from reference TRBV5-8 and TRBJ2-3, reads EAGVTQSPTHLIKTRGQQATLRCSPISGHTSVYWYQQALGLGLQFLLWYDEGEERNRGNFPPRFSGRQFPNYSSELNVNALELEDSALYLCASSLVSSSSTDTQYFGPGTRLTVL.

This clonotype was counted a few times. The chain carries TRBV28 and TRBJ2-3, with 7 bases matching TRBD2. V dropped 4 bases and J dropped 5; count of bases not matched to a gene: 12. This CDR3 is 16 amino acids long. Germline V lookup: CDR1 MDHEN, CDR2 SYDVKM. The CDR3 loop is CASSSLGREWEDTQYF. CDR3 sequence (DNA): TGTGCCAGCAGTTCCCTAGGGCGGGAGTGGGAAGATACGCAGTATTTT.

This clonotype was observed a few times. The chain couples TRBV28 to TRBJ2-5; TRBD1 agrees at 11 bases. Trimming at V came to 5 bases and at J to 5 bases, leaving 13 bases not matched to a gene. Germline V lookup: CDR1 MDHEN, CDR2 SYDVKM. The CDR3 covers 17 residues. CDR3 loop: CASSPGQGATLRETQYF. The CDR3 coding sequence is TGTGCCAGCAGTCCCGGACAGGGGGCGACCCTCCGCGAGACCCAGTACTTC.

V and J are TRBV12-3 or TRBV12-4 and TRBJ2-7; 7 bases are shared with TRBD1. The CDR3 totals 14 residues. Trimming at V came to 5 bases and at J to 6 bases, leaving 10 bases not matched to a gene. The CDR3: CASSMGQTSSEQYF. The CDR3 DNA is TGTGCCAGCAGTATGGGACAGACCTCAAGCGAGCAGTACTTC.

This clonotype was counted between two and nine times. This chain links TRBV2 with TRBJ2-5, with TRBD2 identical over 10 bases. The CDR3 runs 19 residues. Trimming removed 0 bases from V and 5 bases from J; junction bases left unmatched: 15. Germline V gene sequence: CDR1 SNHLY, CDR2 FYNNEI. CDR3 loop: CASSEASGLADSNGETQYF. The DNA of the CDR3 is TGTGCCAGCAGTGAAGCGTCAGGACTAGCGGACTCCAATGGGGAGACCCAGTACTTC.

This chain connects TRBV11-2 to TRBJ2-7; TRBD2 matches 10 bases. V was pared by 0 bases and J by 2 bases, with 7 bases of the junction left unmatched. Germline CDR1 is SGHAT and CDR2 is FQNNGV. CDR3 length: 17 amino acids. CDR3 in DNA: TGTGCCAGCAGCTTAGAGTTTAGCGGGAGGAGTCCCTACGAGCAGTACTTC. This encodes CASSLEFSGRSPYEQYF.

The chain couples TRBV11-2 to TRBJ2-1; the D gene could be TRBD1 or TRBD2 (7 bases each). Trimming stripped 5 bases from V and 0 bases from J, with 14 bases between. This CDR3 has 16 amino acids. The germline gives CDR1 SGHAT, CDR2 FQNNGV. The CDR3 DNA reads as TGTGCCAGCAGCCAGGGGGGGTTGAGCTCCTACAATGAGCAGTTCTTC. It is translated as CASSQGGLSSYNEQFF.

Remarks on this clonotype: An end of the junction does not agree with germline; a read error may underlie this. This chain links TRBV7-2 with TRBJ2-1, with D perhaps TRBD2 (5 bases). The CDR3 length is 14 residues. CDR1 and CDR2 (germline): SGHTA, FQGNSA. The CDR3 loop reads CASSLPSGGRGQFF. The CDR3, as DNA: TGCGCCAGCAGCTTACCTTCCGGCGGACGGGGGCAGTTCTTC.

The DNA of the CDR3 is TGTGCCAGCTCACCTCTACGGGTGGCGGGAGACGCGCGAAATGAGCAGTTCTTC. Protein sequence: CASSPLRVAGDARNEQFF. V gene TRBV18 combines with J gene TRBJ2-1; TRBD2 matches at 7 bases. V dropped 3 bases and J dropped 7; count of bases not matched to a gene: 18. The CDR3 has 18 residues. The germline CDR1 and CDR2 sequences are KGHSH and LQKENI.

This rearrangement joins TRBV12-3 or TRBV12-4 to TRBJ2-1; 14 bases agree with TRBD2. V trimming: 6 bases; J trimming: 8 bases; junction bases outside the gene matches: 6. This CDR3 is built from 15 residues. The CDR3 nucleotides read TGTGCCAGCAGGCCGGGACTAGCGGGGGCCGATGAGCAGTTCTTC. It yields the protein CASRPGLAGADEQFF.

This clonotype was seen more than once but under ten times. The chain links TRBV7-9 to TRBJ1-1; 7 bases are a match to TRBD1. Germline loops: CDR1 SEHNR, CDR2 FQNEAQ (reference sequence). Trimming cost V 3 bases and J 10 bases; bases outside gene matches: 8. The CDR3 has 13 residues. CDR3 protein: CASSFRQGEAAFF. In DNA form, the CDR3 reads TGTGCCAGCAGCTTTAGACAGGGAGAGGCAGCTTTCTTT. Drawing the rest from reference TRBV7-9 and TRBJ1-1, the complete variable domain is DTGVSQNPRHKITKRGQNVTFRCDPISEHNRLYWYRQTLGQGPEFLTYFQNEAQLEKSRLLSDRFSAERPKGSFSTLEIQRTEQGDSAMYLCASSFRQGEAAFFGQGTRLTVV.

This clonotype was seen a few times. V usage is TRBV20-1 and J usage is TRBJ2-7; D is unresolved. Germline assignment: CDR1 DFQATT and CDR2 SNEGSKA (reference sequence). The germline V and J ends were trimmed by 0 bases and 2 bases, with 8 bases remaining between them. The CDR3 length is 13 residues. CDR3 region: CSARELLTYEQYF. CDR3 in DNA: TGCAGTGCTAGAGAGCTACTAACCTACGAGCAGTACTTC.

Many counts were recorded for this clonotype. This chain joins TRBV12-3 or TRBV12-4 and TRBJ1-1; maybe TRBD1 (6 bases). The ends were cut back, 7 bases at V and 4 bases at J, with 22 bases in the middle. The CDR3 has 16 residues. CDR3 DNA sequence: TGTGCCAGCACTCCGTTCGACGGACAGCTTAGCACTGAAGCTTTCTTT. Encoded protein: CASTPFDGQLSTEAFF.

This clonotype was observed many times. For the CDR3, the DNA is TGCAGTGTCGACCATGGAGCTAACTATGGCTACACCTTC. Translation gives CSVDHGANYGYTF. This chain links TRBV20-1 with TRBJ1-2, with no clear D. This CDR3 has 13 amino acids. Germline CDR1 DFQATT, CDR2 SNEGSKA (reference sequence). V lost 7 bases, J lost 0 bases, and 12 bases lay in between.

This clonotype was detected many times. The CDR3 coding sequence is TGTGCCAGCAGCGGGGGGGTCCATCAGCCCCAGCATTTT. Its translation: CASSGGVHQPQHF. The chain employs TRBV6-1 and TRBJ1-5; D is possibly TRBD1 (5 bases). Germline CDR1 MNHNS, CDR2 SASEGT. Trimming stripped 6 bases from V and 5 bases from J, with 11 bases between. The CDR3 is 13 residues long.

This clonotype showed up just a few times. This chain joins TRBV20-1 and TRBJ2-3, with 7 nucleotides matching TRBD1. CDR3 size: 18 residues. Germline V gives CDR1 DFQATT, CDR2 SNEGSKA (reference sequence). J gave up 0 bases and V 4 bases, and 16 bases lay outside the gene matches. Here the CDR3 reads CSATQLGTVRPSTDTQYF. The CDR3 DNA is TGCAGTGCTACCCAGTTGGGGACAGTTCGACCTAGCACAGATACGCAGTATTTT.

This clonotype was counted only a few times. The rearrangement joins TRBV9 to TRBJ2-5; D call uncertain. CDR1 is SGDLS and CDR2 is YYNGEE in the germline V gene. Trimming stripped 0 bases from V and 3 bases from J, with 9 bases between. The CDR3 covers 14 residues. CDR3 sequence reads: CASSVGSREETQYF. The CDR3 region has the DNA TGTGCCAGCAGCGTAGGAAGTCGGGAAGAGACCCAGTACTTC.

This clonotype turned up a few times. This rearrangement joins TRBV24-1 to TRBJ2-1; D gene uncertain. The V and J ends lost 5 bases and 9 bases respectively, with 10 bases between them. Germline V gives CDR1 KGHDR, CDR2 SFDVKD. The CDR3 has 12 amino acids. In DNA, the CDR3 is TGTGCCACCAGTGCCCATCCCACTGAGCAGTTCTTC. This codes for CATSAHPTEQFF.

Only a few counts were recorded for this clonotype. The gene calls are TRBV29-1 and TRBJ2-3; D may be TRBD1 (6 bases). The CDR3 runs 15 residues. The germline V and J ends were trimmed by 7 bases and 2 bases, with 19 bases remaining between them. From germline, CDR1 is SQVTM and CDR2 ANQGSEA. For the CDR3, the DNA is TGCAGCGCCCCCACAGGGTCCCTCTTCACAGATACGCAGTATTTT. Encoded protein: CSAPTGSLFTDTQYF.

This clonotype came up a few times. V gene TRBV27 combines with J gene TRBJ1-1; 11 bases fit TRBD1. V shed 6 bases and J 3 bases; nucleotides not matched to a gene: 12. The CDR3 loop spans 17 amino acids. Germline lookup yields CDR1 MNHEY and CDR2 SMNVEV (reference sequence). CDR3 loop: CASSRTPPGQGDTEAFF. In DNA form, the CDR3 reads TGTGCCAGCAGCCGAACCCCCCCGGGACAGGGGGACACTGAAGCTTTCTTT.

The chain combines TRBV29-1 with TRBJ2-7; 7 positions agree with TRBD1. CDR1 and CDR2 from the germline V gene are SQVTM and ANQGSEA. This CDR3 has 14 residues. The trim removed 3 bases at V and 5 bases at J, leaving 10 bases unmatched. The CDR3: CSVDGQAVSHEQYF. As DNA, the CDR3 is TGCAGCGTTGACGGACAGGCCGTATCCCACGAGCAGTACTTC.

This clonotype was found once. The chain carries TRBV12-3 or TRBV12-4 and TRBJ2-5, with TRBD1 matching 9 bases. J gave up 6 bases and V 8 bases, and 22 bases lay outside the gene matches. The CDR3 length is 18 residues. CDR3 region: CASCPRDREGGFLKTQYF. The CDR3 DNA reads TGTGCCAGCTGTCCCCGGGACAGGGAAGGAGGGTTTTTAAAGACCCAGTACTTC.